This section outlines one T cell receptor (beta chain) sequence together with its context. Its antigen is unknown. Sequencing was performed with immunoSEQ multiplex PCR; in TCRdb, only in-frame clones are kept and a portion is missing. The table shows more than 95,000 clones, with around 76% occurring only once. The data stem from a study of T cell responses to AZD1222 COVID-19 vaccine. Across the study: Second-dose groups at about 4 or about 12 weeks were pooled.

Findings of the study overall: Unmutated regions of variants are reportedly targeted by nearly half of spike-specific TCRs.

Sequenced material: peripheral blood, taken on day 0 of AZD1222 vaccination. This sequence was found in an adult in good health.

The CDR3 is CASSPGLAGAYNEQFF. CDR3 nucleotides: TGTGCCAGCAGCCCCGGACTAGCGGGGGCCTACAATGAGCAGTTCTTC. This chain links TRBV11-1 with TRBJ2-1; 13 nucleotides agree with TRBD2. This CDR3 region has 16 residues. V was pared by 5 bases and J by 2 bases, with 3 bases of the junction left unmatched. Looked up from germline, CDR1 is SGHAT and CDR2 is FQDESV (reference sequence). The variable domain in full, with the rest retrieved from reference TRBV11-1 and TRBJ2-1, is EAEVAQSPRYKITEKSQAVAFWCDPISGHATLYWYRQILGQGPELLVQFQDESVVDDSQLPKDRFSAERLKGVDSTLKIQPAELGDSAMYLCASSPGLAGAYNEQFFGPGTRLTVL.